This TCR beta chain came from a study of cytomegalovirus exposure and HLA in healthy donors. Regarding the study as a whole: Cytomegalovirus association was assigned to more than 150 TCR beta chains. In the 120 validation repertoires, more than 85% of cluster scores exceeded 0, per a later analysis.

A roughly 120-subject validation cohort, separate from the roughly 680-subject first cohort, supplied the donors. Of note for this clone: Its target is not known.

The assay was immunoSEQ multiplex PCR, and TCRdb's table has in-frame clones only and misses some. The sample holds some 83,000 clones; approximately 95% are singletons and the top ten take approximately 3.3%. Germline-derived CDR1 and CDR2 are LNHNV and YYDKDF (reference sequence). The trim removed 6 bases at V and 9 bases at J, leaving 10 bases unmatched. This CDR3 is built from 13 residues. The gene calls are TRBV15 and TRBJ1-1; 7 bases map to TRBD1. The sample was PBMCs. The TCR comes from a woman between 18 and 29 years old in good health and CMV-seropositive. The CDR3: CATSLVGGQKAFF. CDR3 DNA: TGTGCCACCAGTCTAGTTGGGGGACAGAAAGCTTTCTTT.